This TCR beta chain appears in the sequencing data of a study of T-cell memory formation after mild COVID-19. Study-wide points: Researchers could not confirm that second-wave clones peaking on day 37 targeted SARS-CoV-2. CD4/CD8 balance characterized clones contracting day 15 to 85, and CD4+ skew characterized later expanders.

From 5'RACE with constant-segment primers came TCR alpha and TCR beta cDNA libraries that carried sample barcodes and UMIs. Each CDR3 protein is one row after TCRdb ran MiXCR on the 5' RACE reads. Of 240,000 or so distinct CDR3 sequences in the sample, around 10% are singletons; the top ten hold 22%. Trimming removed 2 bases at V and 4 bases at J, with 6 bases between. The CDR3 length is 13 residues. Germline loops: CDR1 MNHEY, CDR2 SVGAGI. With regard to this clonotype: Its antigen is unidentified.

V usage is TRBV6-5 and J usage is TRBJ2-1; no clear D. What was sequenced was PBMCs or a T cell subset sorted from them (not recorded which). The source is a man aged 18 to 30 who had mild COVID-19 (a few samples of this study predate the infection). Cell type and time point are not known. The chain's CDR3 is CASSYGRYNEQFF. CDR3 coding DNA: TGTGCCAGCAGTTACGGCAGGTACAATGAGCAGTTCTTC.